Reported below is one TCR beta chain. The study ran its PCR with 60 Vbeta and 13 Jbeta primers. Using immunoSEQ multiplex PCR, the repertoire was profiled, and TCRdb retains in-frame clones only, with some absent. The sample records about 160,000 clones, roughly 80% being singletons. The sample belongs to a study of cytomegalovirus exposure and HLA in healthy donors. The V and J ends lost 5 bases and 1 base, in that order; junction bases with no gene match: 4. Germline CDR1 LNHDA, CDR2 SQIVND (reference sequence). The CDR3 consists of 14 residues. Sequenced: PBMCs. The receptor was isolated from a woman in her twenties or thirties in good health and CMV-seropositive. The chain is built from TRBV19 and TRBJ1-1; 7 bases line up with TRBD1. The CDR3 sequence is CASSSQGRNTEAFF. The CDR3 nucleotides are TGTGCCAGTAGTTCACAGGGGAGGAACACTGAAGCTTTCTTT.